This T cell receptor beta chain was captured by sequencing in a study of shared clonotypes between healthy human individuals. CD45RA+ naive and CD45RA-negative memory subsets were separated from CD4+ cells. Sequencing used immunoSEQ multiplex PCR; TCRdb keeps in-frame clones, though not all of them. The data hold over a million clones, with approximately 98.5% observed a single time. The CDR3 contains 15 residues. The germline gives CDR1 SGDLS, CDR2 YYNGEE. The V segment lost 3 bases and the J segment 1 base; nucleotides outside the gene matches: 6. The chain links TRBV9 to TRBJ1-2; 7 nucleotides line up with TRBD1. Sequencing was carried out using naive CD4+ T cells sorted from blood. Subset noted: CD45RA+ positively selected. The TCR comes from a man between 25 and 39 years old in good health. The CDR3 reads CASSEGTANNYGYTF. The CDR3 DNA reads TGTGCCAGCAGCGAAGGGACAGCAAATAACTATGGCTACACCTTC.